The rows below give T cell receptor beta chains drawn from one sample of a study of T cells in Graves' hyperthyroidism and ophthalmopathy. MiXCR was run by TCRdb on the multiplex PCR reads, yielding one entry per CDR3 protein. The sample yields 500,000 or so distinct CDR3 sequences, more than 15% seen once. The specimen sequenced was blood. The receptors here all came from a woman aged 18 to 35 with Graves' ophthalmopathy. The CDR3 runs from the conserved cysteine through the conserved F or W. The order of the fields is CDR3 length, J gene, clone size, V gene, D gene, CDR3 protein, CDR3 DNA. D genes are given only for firm matches. For some rows the clone size is stated as once, few or many, or as a class when expanded; others skip it.

>11|TRBJ2-7|.|TRBV29-1|.
CSVVLKDSQYF
TGCAGCGTTGTATTGAAGGATTCGCAGTACTTC
>15|TRBJ1-6|.|TRBV3-1|.
CASSVNSYGNSPLHF
TGTGCCAGCAGCGTGAACAGCTATGGGAATTCACCCCTCCACTTT
>13|TRBJ1-1|many|TRBV12-3/TRBV12-4|.
CASSLTIRTEAFF
TGTGCCAGCAGTCTAACCATTAGAACCGAAGCTTTCTTT
>14|TRBJ1-2|.|TRBV29-1|.
CSVGQAYPNYGYTF
TGCAGCGTAGGCCAGGCGTATCCTAACTATGGCTACACCTTC
>14|TRBJ1-4|many|TRBV6-1|TRBD1
CASRGTGGAEKLFF
TGTGCCAGCAGAGGGACAGGGGGCGCAGAAAAACTGTTTTTT
>13|TRBJ2-7|few|TRBV6-2/TRBV6-3|.
CASSYRAGDEQYF
TGTGCCAGCAGTTACAGGGCCGGGGATGAGCAGTACTTC
>15|TRBJ1-4|many|TRBV15|TRBD1
CATSSPGTGNEKLFF
TGTGCCACCAGCAGTCCCGGGACAGGGAATGAAAAACTGTTTTTT
>15|TRBJ1-4|many|TRBV28|TRBD1
CASSPGTDPNEKLFF
TGTGCCAGCAGTCCCGGGACAGATCCGAATGAAAAACTGTTTTTT
>16|TRBJ2-1|.|TRBV5-1|TRBD2
CASSLLAGGDYNEQFF
TGCGCCAGCAGCTTGTTAGCGGGAGGAGATTACAATGAGCAGTTCTTC
>18|TRBJ1-6|few|TRBV5-1|TRBD1
CASSSGTDLSSYNSPLHF
TGCGCCAGCAGCTCCGGGACAGACCTAAGCTCCTATAATTCACCCCTCCACTTT
>15|TRBJ1-5|.|TRBV30|TRBD1
CAWKSWDSSNQPQHF
TGTGCCTGGAAGTCCTGGGACAGTAGCAATCAGCCCCAGCATTTT
>14|TRBJ1-6|.|TRBV10-3|.
CAISELQSNSPLHF
TGTGCCATCAGTGAGCTTCAGTCAAATTCACCCCTCCACTTT
>14|TRBJ2-7|many|TRBV13|.
CASSHSDPTYEQYF
TGTGCCAGCAGCCATTCGGACCCAACCTACGAGCAGTACTTC
>14|TRBJ1-5|.|TRBV9|TRBD1
CASSATGGPQPQHF
TGTGCCAGCAGCGCGACAGGGGGGCCTCAGCCCCAGCATTTT
>12|TRBJ2-4|many|TRBV11-2|.
CASRGSKNIQYF
TGTGCCAGCCGGGGCAGTAAAAACATTCAGTACTTC
>14|TRBJ2-5|.|TRBV5-4|.
CASSLPGVRETQYF
TGTGCCAGCAGCTTACCAGGGGTCCGGGAGACCCAGTACTTC
>13|TRBJ2-1|.|TRBV29-1|.
CSVEAGEDGEQFF
TGCAGCGTTGAAGCGGGAGAAGATGGTGAGCAGTTCTTC
>17|TRBJ2-3|many|TRBV6-1|TRBD1
CASRTHRGTGDTDTQYF
TGTGCCAGCAGAACTCACCGAGGGACAGGGGACACAGATACGCAGTATTTT
>15|TRBJ2-5|.|TRBV27|TRBD1
CASSTGTGGAETQYF
TGTGCCAGCAGTACCGGGACAGGGGGCGCAGAGACCCAGTACTTC
>13|TRBJ1-1|.|TRBV28|.
CASSFSSNPETFF
TGTGCCAGCAGTTTCTCGTCCAACCCAGAGACTTTCTTT
>17|TRBJ2-1|.|TRBV5-1|TRBD2
CASSADWTSGGGNEQFF
TGCGCCAGCAGCGCGGACTGGACTAGCGGGGGTGGCAATGAGCAGTTCTTC
>20|TRBJ2-2|few|TRBV10-3|TRBD2
CAISDTPGLADISNTGELFF
TGTGCCATCAGTGATACCCCGGGACTAGCGGATATTTCGAACACCGGGGAGCTGTTTTTT
>15|TRBJ2-3|.|TRBV6-1|TRBD2
CASSLAGGVSDTQYF
TGTGCCAGCAGTTTAGCGGGAGGTGTCTCAGATACGCAGTATTTT
>15|TRBJ1-1|.|TRBV18|TRBD1
CASSPLNRGRTEAFF
TGTGCCAGCTCACCTCTTAACAGGGGGCGGACTGAAGCTTTCTTT
>17|TRBJ1-4|many|TRBV30|TRBD1
CAWSVWGRTGPNEKLFF
TGTGCCTGGAGTGTATGGGGGCGGACAGGGCCTAATGAAAAACTGTTTTTT
>17|TRBJ2-1|.|TRBV3-1|TRBD2
CASSQGGLAGGPNEQFF
TGTGCCAGCAGCCAAGGGGGACTAGCGGGGGGGCCCAATGAGCAGTTCTTC
>15|TRBJ1-6|.|TRBV13|TRBD1
CASSAGTGAVIPLHF
TGTGCCAGCAGCGCGGGGACAGGGGCGGTTATCCCGCTCCACTTT
>15|TRBJ1-5|few|TRBV15|.
CATSGGIYSNQPQHF
TGTGCCACCAGCGGCGGGATTTATAGCAATCAGCCCCAGCATTTT
>14|TRBJ1-1|.|TRBV27|.
CASSSDRYQAEAFF
TGTGCCAGCTCCTCGGACCGCTATCAGGCTGAAGCTTTCTTT
>14|TRBJ1-5|many|TRBV27|.
CASSSLVGNQPQHF
TGTGCCAGCAGTTCCCTGGTGGGCAATCAGCCCCAGCATTTT
>16|TRBJ2-3|.|TRBV7-2|TRBD2
CASSLGAGGGTDTQYF
TGTGCCAGCAGCTTAGGGGCGGGAGGAGGCACAGATACGCAGTATTTT
>14|TRBJ2-7|many|TRBV20-1|TRBD2
CSAPGLAENYEQYF
TGCAGTGCTCCGGGACTAGCGGAAAATTACGAGCAGTACTTC
>17|TRBJ1-6|few|TRBV6-6|.
CASSYSRGTQHNSPLHF
TGTGCCAGCAGTTACTCGAGAGGGACCCAACATAATTCACCCCTCCACTTT
>15|TRBJ2-2|.|TRBV2|TRBD2
CASSGDRGGFGELFF
TGTGCCAGCAGTGGGGACCGGGGGGGGTTCGGGGAGCTGTTTTTT
>13|TRBJ1-4|few|TRBV5-1|.
CASSLGQGKKLFF
TGCGCCAGCAGCTTGGGGCAGGGGAAAAAACTGTTTTTT
>15|TRBJ2-7|few|TRBV20-1|TRBD1
CSARDRGRGRYEQYF
TGCAGTGCTAGAGATAGAGGCAGGGGGCGATACGAGCAGTACTTC
>15|TRBJ2-5|.|TRBV7-3|TRBD2
CASSYSGGAGETQYF
TGTGCCAGCAGCTACAGCGGGGGGGCGGGGGAGACCCAGTACTTC
>17|TRBJ2-4|.|TRBV4-3|.
CASSQVLGGVEKNIQYF
TGCGCCAGCAGCCAAGTTCTGGGGGGCGTTGAAAAAAACATTCAGTACTTC
>17|TRBJ1-5|.|TRBV19|.
CASSSPTGPGGNQPQHF
TGTGCCAGTAGTAGCCCGACAGGACCTGGGGGCAATCAGCCCCAGCATTTT
>15|TRBJ1-2|many|TRBV5-1|TRBD1
CASSLTGEVAYGYTF
TGCGCCAGCAGCCTAACAGGGGAGGTTGCCTATGGCTACACCTTC